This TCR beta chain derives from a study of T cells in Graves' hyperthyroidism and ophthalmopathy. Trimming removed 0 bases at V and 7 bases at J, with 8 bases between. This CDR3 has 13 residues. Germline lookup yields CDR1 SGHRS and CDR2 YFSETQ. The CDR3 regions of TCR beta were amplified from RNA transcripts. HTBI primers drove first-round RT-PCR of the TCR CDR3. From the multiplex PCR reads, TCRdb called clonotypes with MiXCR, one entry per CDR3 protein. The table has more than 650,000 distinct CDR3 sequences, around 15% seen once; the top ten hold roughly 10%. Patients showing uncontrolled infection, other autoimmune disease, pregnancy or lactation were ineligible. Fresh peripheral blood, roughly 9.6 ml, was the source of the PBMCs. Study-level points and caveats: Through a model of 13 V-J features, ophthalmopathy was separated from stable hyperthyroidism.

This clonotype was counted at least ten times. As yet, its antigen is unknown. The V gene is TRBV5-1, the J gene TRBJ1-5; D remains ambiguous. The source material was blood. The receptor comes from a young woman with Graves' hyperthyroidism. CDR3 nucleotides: TGCGCCAGCAGCTTGGCACAGAACCAGCCCCAGCATTTT. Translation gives CASSLAQNQPQHF.